This paragraph covers one TCR beta chain sequence. No antigen is known for it. Qualities for individual bases were not recorded, and no much larger clone is one base off. PBMCs were separated by density centrifugation and stained for CD3, CD4 and CD8, after which CD4+ and CD8+ T cells were sorted on a FACSAria. Scalp biopsies and blood samples were provided by unaffected controls. This specimen belongs to a study of CD8+ T cells in alopecia areata (dated by TCRdb to 2016 to 2019). Looking at the study overall: To study T cell clonal expansion in alopecia areata, the researchers applied high-throughput TCRbeta sequencing to both the C3H/HeJ mouse model and human patients. The RNA source kit depended on sample type: the PAXgene miRNA kit for fixed scalp, the miRNeasy kit for PBMCs, and the RNeasy kit for mouse skin. Amplification of TCRbeta CDR3 regions was done by immunoSEQ multiplex PCR using 35 Vbeta forward primers and 13 Jbeta reverse primers. Scalp clonality was compared across normal scalp (n=4), patchy alopecia areata scalp (n=8), and alopecia totalis/universalis scalp (n=8). On the human side, TCRbeta sequencing was run on scalp tissue and on sorted CD4+ and CD8+ peripheral blood T cells from healthy controls and from alopecia areata patients with either patchy or totalis/universalis disease. Findings and caveats that apply to the study as a whole: Lesional scalp, especially in alopecia totalis/universalis, showed higher clonality and more expanded CD8+ clones than normal scalp, suggesting antigenic drive. Shared TCR sequences between patients were less evident than in mice, which may be partly attributable to HLA diversity in the patient population. Scalp TCR repertoire analysis is complicated because resident alphabeta T cells in normal human skin are also sequenced, whereas mouse skin is dominated by gammadelta T cells.

The library was produced with the immunoSEQ multiplex PCR assay. To provide template for TCR sequencing, every sample had RNA extracted and reverse transcribed into cDNA. First-strand cDNA was synthesized with SuperScript III using a 2:1 mix of oligo-dT and random hexamers. Amplification bias was assessed with a synthetic immune receptor repertoire, and residual bias was removed computationally. As for the original processing: Raw reads were preprocessed to remove errors, and CDR3 was defined according to IMGT conventions as the region from the conserved cysteine to phenylalanine. Clonality was computed by normalizing Shannon entropy by log2 of the number of productive unique TCRs and subtracting the result from 1. Whether scalp clones were CD4 or CD8 was inferred by matching scalp TCRbeta sequences against CD4 and CD8 repertoires sorted from blood. Here the immuneACCESS table is served through TCRdb, limited to in-frame sequences with V and J called. Missing clones are a known gap in these copies; in checked studies unresolved V genes cover under half, and the rest lacks a known reason. For V, J and clone size, that table is used; D and trimming come from the DNA. The sample records 90,000 to 130,000 clones, 55% to 75% of which are singletons. Less than 25% of the sample rests with the top ten.

V is pared back by 2 bases and J by 6 bases, with 8 bases lying between the germline termini. Reading from cysteine to phenylalanine, the CDR3 counts 12 amino acids. Only the CDR3 DNA stays, 36 bases, in frame from base 1. The germline V gene (reference sequence) sets CDR1 to SEHNR and CDR2 to FQNEAQ. The sequenced material came from CD8+ T cells sorted from blood. This TCR was sampled from a human donor in good health. Here the chain combines TRBV7-9 and TRBJ2-7; the D segment cannot be called with confidence. The CDR3 region: CASSLLRSEQYF. The nucleotide sequence is TGTGCCAGCAGCTTACTCAGGTCCGAGCAGTACTTC.